This T cell receptor (beta chain) derives from a study of blood T cells in healthy people across ages. A second PCR of roughly 7 to 11 cycles used a sample-barcoded 5' primer and a J-beta primer mix. TCRdb independently ran MiXCR on the 5' RACE reads; one entry per CDR3 protein. Of around 870,000 distinct CDR3 sequences listed, 25% to 35% were seen once; the top ten hold around 15%. Germline V lookup: CDR1 MNHNY, CDR2 SVGAGI (reference sequence). This CDR3 has 17 amino acids. V was pared by 4 bases and J by 4 bases, with 21 bases between. This clonotype was counted a single time. Antigen unknown. Overall study results and limits: Unknown donor CMV status possibly confounded expanded clonotype changes. Aged donors had fewer naive CD4+ cells and lower diversity than long-lived donors.

Sequencing was done on a sample of blood. The origin of this receptor is a woman of 80 years or more in good health. V gene TRBV6-6 combines with J gene TRBJ2-3; D possibly corresponds to TRBD1 (6 bases). The DNA for the CDR3 is TGTGCCAGCAGTTTATCCCACTCAGGGGTTCGGCCAGATACGCAGTATTTT. Amino acids: CASSLSHSGVRPDTQYF.